Listed below are T cell receptor beta chains from one sample, sequenced in a study of blood T cell repertoires in COVID-19. Sequenced by immunoSEQ multiplex PCR; TCRdb stores in-frame clones only, minus some. The repertoire holds roughly 90,000 clones, with around 90% as singletons. The material sequenced was peripheral blood. These receptors came from a man aged 35-49 years with acute or convalescent COVID-19. CDR3s include the opening cysteine and the closing phenylalanine or tryptophan. Fields, in order: J gene, CDR3 length, clone size, D gene, V gene, CDR3 protein, CDR3 DNA. A D gene is named only where the DNA matches it firmly. Not every row has a clone size; where given, it reads once, few, many or a size class.

TRBJ1-5 15 . TRBD1 TRBV7-2 CASSPGTVINQPQHF TGTGCCAGCAGCCCCGGGACAGTAATCAATCAGCCCCAGCATTTT
TRBJ2-3 17 . TRBD2 TRBV30 CAWSLGTSGGGTDTQYF TGTGCCTGGAGTCTCGGGACTAGCGGGGGGGGCACAGATACGCAGTATTTT
TRBJ1-6 12 . . TRBV18 CASSGLNSPLHF TGTGCCAGCTCAGGGCTTAATTCACCCCTCCACTTT
TRBJ1-1 13 . . TRBV6-5 CASSPRGNTEAFF TGTGCCAGCAGTCCAAGGGGGAACACTGAAGCTTTCTTT
TRBJ1-1 11 . . TRBV29-1 CSNTLGQSSFF TGCAGTAACACCCTTGGGCAGTCATCTTTCTTT
TRBJ2-2 17 . TRBD1 TRBV5-1 CASSFLSGTGVSGELFF TGCGCCAGCAGCTTTTTATCTGGGACAGGGGTTTCGGGGGAGCTGTTTTTT
TRBJ1-4 16 . TRBD1 TRBV6-1 CASSEGTGWTNEKLFF TGTGCCAGCAGTGAGGGGACAGGGTGGACTAATGAAAAACTGTTTTTT
TRBJ2-1 15 . TRBD2 TRBV6-1 CASSDPGLAGVEQFF TGTGCCAGCAGTGATCCGGGACTAGCGGGAGTCGAGCAGTTCTTC
TRBJ2-5 17 . . TRBV12-2 CASRLGYGGRGEETQYF TGTGCAAGTCGCTTAGGATACGGAGGACGGGGGGAAGAGACCCAGTACTTC
TRBJ2-5 13 . TRBD2 TRBV12-3/TRBV12-4 CASSRGGQETQYF TGTGCCAGCAGCCGGGGGGGACAAGAGACCCAGTACTTC
TRBJ2-7 13 . TRBD1 TRBV12-5 CASGGQGAYEQYF TGTGCTAGTGGGGGACAGGGTGCGTACGAGCAGTACTTC
TRBJ2-7 13 . . TRBV27 CASSYRVSYEQYF TGTGCCAGCAGTTACCGGGTCTCCTACGAGCAGTACTTC
TRBJ1-2 14 once TRBD1 TRBV5-1 CASSDWDRGNGYTF TGCGCCAGCAGCGACTGGGACAGGGGGAATGGCTACACCTTC
TRBJ1-6 15 . . TRBV30 CAWIPWGGVNSPLHF TGTGCCTGGATTCCCTGGGGAGGGGTTAATTCACCCCTCCACTTT
TRBJ1-6 14 . . TRBV9 CASSPLLENSPLHF TGTGCCAGCAGCCCCCTCTTAGAAAATTCACCCCTCCACTTT
TRBJ2-3 13 . . TRBV6-4 CASSENAGALQYF TGTGCCAGCAGTGAGAACGCCGGAGCCCTGCAGTATTTT
TRBJ1-2 12 . TRBD1 TRBV30 CAWSVQGRGYTF TGTGCCTGGAGTGTACAGGGGCGAGGCTACACCTTC
TRBJ2-2 19 once TRBD2 TRBV7-9 CASTPRRLAGGYDTGELFF TGTGCCAGCACCCCACGACGGCTAGCGGGTGGTTATGACACCGGGGAGCTGTTTTTT
TRBJ1-1 11 . . TRBV7-9 CASSLGGNAFF TGTGCCAGCAGCTTAGGTGGCAACGCTTTCTTT
TRBJ1-1 14 . . TRBV27 CASSLSRQGTEAFF TGTGCCAGCAGTTTATCCAGGCAGGGCACTGAAGCTTTCTTT
TRBJ2-3 16 . TRBD2 TRBV7-2 CASSHRTSGGTDTQYF TGTGCCAGCAGCCACCGGACTAGCGGGGGCACAGATACGCAGTATTTT
TRBJ2-1 16 . TRBD2 TRBV4-2 CASSPEAASRGGEQFF TGTGCCAGCAGCCCCGAGGCGGCTAGTCGGGGGGGTGAGCAGTTCTTC
TRBJ2-2 15 . . TRBV6-1 CASSESGESTGELFF TGTGCCAGCAGTGAATCGGGGGAGAGCACCGGGGAGCTGTTTTTT
TRBJ2-1 15 . . TRBV5-1 CASSLTGVGSNEQFF TGCGCCAGCAGCTTAACGGGAGTCGGTTCCAATGAGCAGTTCTTC
TRBJ2-3 14 . . TRBV19 CASSMLGATDTQYF TGTGCCAGTAGTATGCTAGGGGCCACAGATACGCAGTATTTT
TRBJ2-2 16 . . TRBV3-1/TRBV3-2 CASNIRTALNTGELFF TGTGCCAGCAACATTCGGACAGCTTTGAACACCGGGGAGCTGTTTTTT
TRBJ2-1 17 . TRBD2 TRBV6-1 CASSEVGSGRAGNEQFF TGTGCCAGCAGTGAAGTAGGTAGCGGGAGGGCCGGTAATGAGCAGTTCTTC